What follows are 21 T cell receptor beta chains derived from one specimen sequenced in a study of cytomegalovirus exposure and HLA in healthy donors (dated by TCRdb to 2016 to 2017). Library preparation used the immunoSEQ multiplex PCR assay. The table was pulled from immuneACCESS by TCRdb, which kept in-frame rearrangements only. Such tables lose some clones; where checked, under half of the loss comes from unresolved V genes, and the rest has no known cause. The table for this sample lists more than 250,000 clones; approximately 86% of them were counted only once. The ten largest clonotypes hold roughly 1.2% of the sample. Sequencing was done on a sample of PBMCs. Source of these receptors: a woman aged 25 to 39 in good health and CMV-seropositive.

This rearrangement joins TRBV5-1 to TRBJ1-4, with TRBD1 matching 8 bases. With 4 bases clipped from V and 8 bases from J, the junction kept 7 bases outside the gene matches. The CDR3 covers 14 residues. Germline CDR1 is SGHRS and CDR2 is YFSETQ. The CDR3 reads CASSDGQGGEKLFF. Written as DNA, the CDR3 is TGCGCCAGCAGCGACGGACAGGGCGGAGAAAAACTGTTTTTT.

The rearrangement joins TRBV28 to TRBJ1-2; 9 nucleotides line up with TRBD1. The CDR3 totals 15 residues. Germline V CDR1 and CDR2: MDHEN, SYDVKM. The ends lost 7 bases at V and 0 bases at J; junction bases unmatched: 6. Written as DNA, the CDR3 is TGTGCCAGCACACGACAGGGGGGATCTAACTATGGCTACACCTTC. Translation: CASTRQGGSNYGYTF.

This chain connects TRBV7-3 to TRBJ2-1; TRBD2 aligns across 15 bases. With 0 bases clipped from V and 4 bases from J, the junction kept 1 base outside the gene matches. Germline assignment: CDR1 SGHTA and CDR2 FQGTGA. The CDR3 has 17 residues. CDR3 in amino acids: CASSLTGLAGGYNEQFF. Written as DNA, the CDR3 is TGTGCCAGCAGCTTAACGGGACTAGCGGGAGGTTACAATGAGCAGTTCTTC.

The CDR3 protein is CASSLGYSNQPQHF. CDR3 DNA: TGTGCCAGCAGTTTGGGTTATAGCAATCAGCCCCAGCATTTT. V and J are TRBV27 and TRBJ1-5; D not certain. The length of the CDR3 is 14 residues. Germline loops: CDR1 MNHEY, CDR2 SMNVEV (reference sequence). The V end lost 3 bases, the J end lost 0 bases, and 6 bases lay between the germline ends.

CDR3 coding DNA: TGCGCCAGCAGCTCGGACAGGGAATATGGCTACACCTTC. This gives the protein CASSSDREYGYTF. The chain recombines TRBV5-1 with TRBJ1-2; 8 bases match TRBD1. This CDR3 has 13 amino acids. J was trimmed by 5 bases and V by 3 bases; bases with no gene match: 3. Germline assignment: CDR1 SGHRS and CDR2 YFSETQ.

The J gene is TRBJ1-2, the V gene TRBV28; TRBD1 is a possible D gene (6 bases). Trimming removed 3 bases from V and 7 bases from J, with 21 bases in between. This CDR3 has 16 amino acids. Germline CDR1 reads MDHEN; CDR2 reads SYDVKM. The CDR3 DNA reads as TGTGCCAGCAGTTTTTCAGGCGACAGGAGTGCAAGTGGCTACACCTTC. It is translated as CASSFSGDRSASGYTF.

The V call is TRBV6-1, the J call TRBJ1-1; D not resolved. Per germline, CDR1 MNHNS and CDR2 SASEGT. V dropped 5 bases and J dropped 3 bases, with 16 bases sitting between them. This CDR3 is built from 15 residues. The CDR3 DNA is TGTGCCAGCAGTCACGTACAAGCCGCGGACACTGAAGCTTTCTTT. Translating it yields CASSHVQAADTEAFF.

V and J are TRBV28 and TRBJ2-7; 11 bases are shared with TRBD1. The CDR3 consists of 17 residues. Trimming took 7 bases from V and 1 from J; bases not matched to a gene: 12. CDR1 and CDR2 from the germline V gene are MDHEN and SYDVKM. The CDR3 sequence: CASTPSGQGASSYEQYF. As DNA, the CDR3 is TGTGCCAGCACACCCTCAGGACAGGGGGCGAGTTCCTACGAGCAGTACTTC.

The rearrangement links TRBV7-2 to TRBJ1-5; perhaps TRBD1 as D (6 bases). The CDR3 covers 15 residues. Deletions cut 4 bases from V and 7 bases from J, with 17 bases between. From germline, CDR1 is SGHTA and CDR2 FQGNSA. The CDR3 sequence: CASSYITGSEQPQHF. Here the CDR3 DNA reads TGTGCCAGCAGCTACATTACAGGGTCGGAACAGCCCCAGCATTTT.

The rearrangement uses TRBV5-4 and TRBJ1-3; D possibly corresponds to TRBD1 (6 bases). The length of the CDR3 is 14 residues. Germline CDR1 and CDR2: SGHNT and YYREEE (reference sequence). Trimming took off 0 bases at V and 2 bases at J, with 6 bases between the two ends. The CDR3 nucleotides read TGTGCCAGCAGCTTGGACAGGGCTGGAAACACCATATATTTT. Its protein is CASSLDRAGNTIYF.

The CDR3 nucleotides are TGTGCCAGCAGCGCCCGGGACAGCAGCTATGGCTACACCTTC. It yields the protein CASSARDSSYGYTF. This chain joins TRBV9 and TRBJ1-2, with TRBD1 matching over 7 bases. Germline V gene sequence: CDR1 SGDLS, CDR2 YYNGEE. The V segment lost 3 bases and the J segment 4 bases; nucleotides outside the gene matches: 6. The CDR3 contains 14 residues.

The chain carries TRBV7-7 and TRBJ2-2, with D tentatively TRBD1 or TRBD2 (6 bases each). V shed 5 bases and J shed 2 bases, with 12 bases lying between them. There are 15 residues in the CDR3. Germline assignment: CDR1 SSHAT and CDR2 FNYEAQ (reference sequence). For the CDR3, the DNA is TGTGCCAGCAGCGCGGGACACAGTAACACCGGGGAGCTGTTTTTT. It codes for CASSAGHSNTGELFF.

For this clone: A read error may produce the germline difference seen at one junction end. This chain uses TRBV28 with TRBJ2-7; D is perhaps TRBD1 (6 bases). Germline values: CDR1 MDHEN, CDR2 SYDVKM. The length of the CDR3 is 12 residues. The CDR3 nucleotides read TGTGCCAGCAGATTATTAGGGGGCGAGCAGTACTTC. It yields the protein CASRLLGGEQYF. Based on the CDR3 plus reference TRBV28 and TRBJ2-7, the full variable domain is DVKVTQSSRYLVKRTGEKVFLECVQDMDHENMFWYRQDPGLGLRLIYFSYDVKMKEKGDIPEGYSVSREKKERFSLILESASTNQTSMYLCASRLLGGEQYFGPGTRLTVT.

This clone was picked up a small number of times. This chain joins TRBV19 and TRBJ1-2, with a weak D call TRBD1 (5 bases). In germline, CDR1 is LNHDA, CDR2 SQIVND (reference sequence). This CDR3 is built from 16 residues. V lost 5 bases, J lost 0 bases, and 16 bases lay in between. In nucleotides, the CDR3 is TGTGCCAGTAGTCCGGGACTCAAGTTAGCTAACTATGGCTACACCTTC. This translates into CASSPGLKLANYGYTF. The full variable domain, its missing parts supplied by reference TRBV19 and TRBJ1-2, is DGGITQSPKYLFRKEGQNVTLSCEQNLNHDAMYWYRQDPGQGLRLIYYSQIVNDFQKGDIAEGYSVSREKKESFPLTVTSAQKNPTAFYLCASSPGLKLANYGYTFGSGTRLTVV.

The chain couples TRBV29-1 to TRBJ1-4; D is unclear. This CDR3 comprises 13 residues. The germline V gene has CDR1 SQVTM and CDR2 ANQGSEA. Trimming left V 7 bases short and J 7 bases short, with 16 bases between. The CDR3 DNA reads as TGCAGCGCCGCGACATCCAGAGGTGAAAAACTGTTTTTT. Encoded protein: CSAATSRGEKLFF.

This chain uses TRBV29-1 with TRBJ2-7, with a possible D match to TRBD1 (5 bases). CDR1 SQVTM and CDR2 ANQGSEA come from the germline V gene. Trimming cost V 0 bases and J 11 bases, with 17 bases left between them. This CDR3 has 13 amino acids. The DNA for the CDR3 is TGCAGCGTTGAAGATAATCCCCGGCAGGGCAAGTACTTC. As protein: CSVEDNPRQGKYF.

The chain combines TRBV7-2 with TRBJ1-6; D unclear. Germline CDR1 reads SGHTA; CDR2 reads FQGNSA. Deletions cut 1 base from V and 4 bases from J, with 8 bases between. CDR3 size: 15 residues. The CDR3 loop is CASSLGARYNSPLHF. As DNA, the CDR3 is TGTGCCAGCAGCTTAGGGGCCAGGTATAATTCACCCCTCCACTTT.

The rearrangement links TRBV11-3 to TRBJ2-1, with 8 bases matching TRBD2. The J segment lost 0 bases and the V segment lost 3 bases, leaving 4 bases of the junction unmatched. Per germline, CDR1 SGHNT and CDR2 YENEEA. The CDR3 is 16 amino acids. CDR3 in amino acids: CASSFSGDSSYNEQFF. The CDR3 DNA is TGTGCCAGCAGCTTTAGCGGGGATAGCTCCTACAATGAGCAGTTCTTC. Combining the CDR3 with reference TRBV11-3 and TRBJ2-1 gives the whole variable domain EAGVVQSPRYKIIEKKQPVAFWCNPISGHNTLYWYLQNLGQGPELLIRYENEEAVDDSQLPKDRFSAERLKGVDSTLKIQPAELGDSAVYLCASSFSGDSSYNEQFFGPGTRLTVL.

The CDR3 region has the DNA TGTGCCAGCAGCTTAGAGACAGGGGGGAACACTGAAGCTTTCTTT. Encoded protein: CASSLETGGNTEAFF. This chain joins TRBV13 and TRBJ1-1; the match to TRBD1 covers 9 bases. The CDR3 runs to 15 residues. V lost 1 base to trimming and J lost 1 base; unmatched junction nucleotides: 1. Germline CDR1 and CDR2: PRHDT and FYEKMQ (reference sequence).

Notes on this clone: Germline and junction disagree at one end, which may indicate a read error. The V call is TRBV29-1, the J call TRBJ2-3; D remains unclear. The CDR3 totals 10 residues. Germline CDR1 and CDR2: SQVTM and ANQGSEA. The CDR3 region is CSVEADTQYF. The CDR3 DNA reads as TGCAGCGTAGAAGCAGATACGCAGTATTTT.

The chain joins TRBV18 to TRBJ2-7; D call uncertain. V dropped 1 base and J dropped 7 bases, with 8 bases sitting between them. The CDR3 sequence is 12 residues long. CDR1 and CDR2 from the germline V gene are KGHSH and LQKENI. The CDR3 nucleotides are TGTGCCAGCTCACCACGGGCTGAGGAGCAGTACTTC. It codes for CASSPRAEEQYF.